This T cell receptor beta chain was sequenced for a study of CD8+ T cells in alopecia areata. The wider study: Affected scalp percentage gauged treated patients' severity. Study-wide findings and caveats: There were also resident alphabeta T cells of normal skin sequenced in scalp samples. For patients receiving tofacitinib, scalp clonality and expanded CD8+ clones among the top 100 significantly decreased.

Details on this clone: Antigen: not known.

The treatment here: oral pan-JAK inhibitor, 5-10 mg twice daily. The germline V gene has CDR1 SNHLY and CDR2 FYNNEI. Trimming removed 7 bases from V and 2 bases from J, with 8 bases in between. The length of the CDR3 is 12 residues. RNA extraction and reverse transcription yielded cDNA as sequencing template. The data were produced by immunoSEQ multiplex PCR, yet TCRdb's version contains in-frame clones alone and is incomplete. Among roughly 190,000 clones listed, less than 65% were seen once. The TCR comes from a human donor with alopecia areata. The chain uses TRBV2 and TRBJ1-2, with D uncertain. This specimen consisted of CD4+ T cells sorted from blood, obtained at week 24, from a patient treated with tofacitinib. The DNA of the CDR3 is TGTGCCAGCAAGGCAGCAAACTATGGCTACACCTTC. Amino acid sequence: CASKAANYGYTF.